This TCR beta chain comes out of a study of human T cells and chemical hapten exposure. Study as a whole: How much TCR each sample yielded varied, mostly because pooled library volumes differed slightly. The study's findings and limits: Patch test score rose with PT1 expanded TCRs, significant at 8, 16, 32, not 4. Against controls, expanded TCRs gave rise to significantly more large CDR3 similarity clusters.

The table lists this clonotype with many counts. Its antigen is still unknown. TCRdb called the RACE reads again in MiXCR, with one record for every CDR3 protein. The sample has a few hundred thousand distinct CDR3 sequences, roughly 4.8% seen once. Time point specified: patch test 1, 2 weeks after DPC sensitization. The treatment: therapeutic diphenylcyclopropenone sensitization with weekly scalp DPC. CDR1 is SNHLY and CDR2 is FYNNEI in the germline V gene. The germline V and J ends were trimmed by 4 bases and 4 bases, with 7 bases remaining between them. This CDR3 contains 12 residues. The gene calls are TRBV2 and TRBJ2-5; D is ambiguous. The origin of this receptor is a woman aged 45-59 years with alopecia areata. Some clones in this sample may be carry-over from other donors' samples. Material: whole blood, obtained in connection with sensitization to the hapten diphenylcyclopropenone (DPC). As DNA, the CDR3 is TGTGCCAGCAGTGTAACCCGAGAGACCCAGTACTTC. Protein: CASSVTRETQYF.